Each of the 16 T cell receptor beta chains below was sequenced from the same sample in a study of shared clonotypes between healthy human individuals. TCRdb keeps only in-frame clones here, not all; method: immunoSEQ multiplex PCR. The sample contains about a million clones, 77% of which appear only once. The sequenced sample was memory CD4+ T cells from PBMCs. The sample's subset: CD45RA-negative fraction. The receptors were sampled from a man aged 18 to 29 in good health. Some clones in this sample may be carry-over from other donors' samples.

The rearrangement uses TRBV6-6 and TRBJ1-2, with 7 bases identical to TRBD1. This CDR3 has 15 amino acids. Germline values: CDR1 MNHNY, CDR2 SVGAGI (reference sequence). J gave up 4 bases and V 6 bases, and 11 bases lay outside the gene matches. The DNA for the CDR3 is TGTGCCAGCAGCCAGGGAGGGGGCGCGGGCTATGGCTACACCTTC. Encoded protein: CASSQGGGAGYGYTF.

This chain joins TRBV5-4 and TRBJ2-5; 10 nucleotides agree with TRBD2. The J call may be mistaken, given a closer DNA end match to TRBJ2-7. Germline loops: CDR1 SGHNT, CDR2 YYREEE (reference sequence). The CDR3 covers 16 residues. Written as DNA, the CDR3 is TGTGCCAGCAGCTTAAAAATTCTAGCGGGAGCTCACGAGCAGTACTTC. Residues: CASSLKILAGAHEQYF.

There are a few counts of this clone. CDR3 in DNA: TGTGCCAGCACCATCCTAGCGCAGCAGTACTTC. It yields the protein CASTILAQQYF. The chain combines TRBV2 with TRBJ2-7; possibly TRBD2 for D (6 bases). Germline CDR1 reads SNHLY; CDR2 reads FYNNEI. The CDR3 spans 11 residues. Between the trimmed V and J ends, which lost 7 bases and 8 bases, there was a span of 12 bases.

In this sample, this clone turned up once. The chain is built from TRBV28 and TRBJ2-2; D unresolved. The germline V gene has CDR1 MDHEN and CDR2 SYDVKM. V lost 6 bases to trimming and J lost 2 bases, with 7 bases between them. CDR3 length equals 13 residues. The DNA for the CDR3 is TGTGCCAGCAGGTGGGGAAACACCGGGGAGCTGTTTTTT. Protein sequence: CASRWGNTGELFF.

The chain joins TRBV27 to TRBJ2-1, with D perhaps TRBD1 (6 bases). V was shortened by 7 bases and J by 4 bases, with 17 bases between the two germline ends. Germline V gives CDR1 MNHEY, CDR2 SMNVEV (reference sequence). The CDR3 covers 15 residues. CDR3 region: CASTLLGTPYNEQFF. The CDR3 DNA reads as TGTGCCAGCACCTTACTCGGGACACCTTACAATGAGCAGTTCTTC.

In this sample, this clone turned up many times. The V call is TRBV18, the J call TRBJ2-1; 7 bases match TRBD2. Germline trimming cut 0 bases from V and 6 bases from J; bases unmatched to any gene: 2. This CDR3 has 14 residues. The V gene's germline CDR1 is KGHSH and CDR2 LQKENI. The CDR3 protein is CASSPPGGVNEQFF. CDR3 nucleotide sequence: TGTGCCAGCTCACCACCGGGGGGGGTCAATGAGCAGTTCTTC. Filled out from reference TRBV18 and TRBJ2-1, the complete variable domain reads NAGVMQNPRHLVRRRGQEARLRCSPMKGHSHVYWYRQLPEEGLKFMVYLQKENIIDESGMPKERFSAEFPKEGPSILRIQQVVRGDSAAYFCASSPPGGVNEQFFGPGTRLTVL.

This clone was counted a few times. The V and J genes are TRBV6-1 and TRBJ2-6; possibly TRBD1 for D (5 bases). V was pared by 4 bases and J by 3 bases, with 10 bases between. Germline V gene sequence: CDR1 MNHNS, CDR2 SASEGT. This CDR3 contains 15 residues. The DNA for the CDR3 is TGTGCCAGCAGTGCTCAGGGTGTTGGGGCCAACGTCCTGACTTTC. Amino acid sequence: CASSAQGVGANVLTF.

V gene TRBV5-1 combines with J gene TRBJ2-3; D assignment may be TRBD1 or TRBD2 (6 bases each). Germline values: CDR1 SGHRS, CDR2 YFSETQ. V lost 3 bases and J lost 6, with 14 bases in between. The CDR3 extends over 14 amino acids. The CDR3 protein is CASSSPDSGDTQYF. The DNA of the CDR3 is TGCGCCAGCAGCTCCCCGGACAGCGGGGATACGCAGTATTTT. Based on the CDR3 plus reference TRBV5-1 and TRBJ2-3, the full variable domain is KAGVTQTPRYLIKTRGQQVTLSCSPISGHRSVSWYQQTPGQGLQFLFEYFSETQRNKGNFPGRFSGRQFSNSRSEMNVSTLELGDSALYLCASSSPDSGDTQYFGPGTRLTVL.

V is TRBV9 and J is TRBJ2-3, with D possibly TRBD2 on 6 matching bases. Trimming removed 4 bases at V and 0 bases at J, with 9 bases between. Per the germline V gene, CDR1 is SGDLS and CDR2 is YYNGEE. This CDR3 is built from 14 residues. Written as DNA, the CDR3 is TGTGCCAGCAGCCGTAGCGGAAGCACAGATACGCAGTATTTT. Protein sequence: CASSRSGSTDTQYF.

The chain has TRBV5-1 and TRBJ2-7; D call uncertain. V lost 0 bases, J lost 4 bases, and 5 bases lay in between. The CDR3 is 12 amino acids. Germline V gene lookup returns CDR1 SGHRS and CDR2 YFSETQ. CDR3 coding DNA: TGCGCCAGCAGCTTGGCTAGTTACGAGCAGTACTTC. This codes for CASSLASYEQYF.

The chain joins TRBV11-2 to TRBJ2-7; TRBD2 agrees at 8 bases. V was pared by 5 bases and J by 2 bases, with 5 bases of the junction left unmatched. The CDR3 is 14 residues long. Germline V CDR1 and CDR2: SGHAT, FQNNGV. The CDR3 loop reads CASSRRGGPYEQYF. CDR3 bases: TGTGCCAGCAGCCGCCGGGGGGGGCCCTACGAGCAGTACTTC.

This CDR3 is CASSALAGSRGEQFF. CDR3 bases: TGTGCCAGCAGCGCCCTAGCGGGAAGTCGGGGTGAGCAGTTCTTC. V gene TRBV9 combines with J gene TRBJ2-1; 9 bases line up with TRBD2. The CDR3 is 15 amino acids. V trimming: 3 bases; J trimming: 9 bases; junction bases outside the gene matches: 10. Germline CDR1 is SGDLS and CDR2 is YYNGEE.

The chain employs TRBV6-5 and TRBJ2-7; D not resolved. Per germline, CDR1 MNHEY and CDR2 SVGAGI. The CDR3 is 13 amino acids. V lost 5 bases and J lost 4, with 12 bases in between. The CDR3 coding sequence is TGTGCCAGCAGTCCATCCCTCTCTTACGAGCAGTACTTC. Translation: CASSPSLSYEQYF.

This clone turned up a few times. The chain joins TRBV7-8 to TRBJ2-1; maybe TRBD1 (6 bases). Trimming shortened V by 5 bases and J by 9 bases, and 29 bases separated the two germline ends. The germline gives CDR1 SGHVS, CDR2 FQNEAQ. This CDR3 is 18 amino acids long. The CDR3 nucleotides are TGTGCCAGCAGCCCGAGGCCCGGGACACCGGTTCTAAGGGTTGAGCAGTTCTTC. This codes for CASSPRPGTPVLRVEQFF.

The chain uses TRBV5-1 and TRBJ1-1; D call uncertain. The V and J ends lost 1 base and 4 bases respectively, with 11 bases between them. The germline gives CDR1 SGHRS, CDR2 YFSETQ. The CDR3 has 14 residues. The CDR3 loop reads CASSLSGVGTEAFF. In nucleotides, the CDR3 is TGCGCCAGCAGCTTGTCCGGGGTGGGCACTGAAGCTTTCTTT.

The chain joins TRBV2 to TRBJ2-1; D might be TRBD1 or TRBD2, each matching 5 bases. The CDR3 covers 15 residues. The germline gives CDR1 SNHLY, CDR2 FYNNEI. The V end was cut by 4 bases, the J end by 3 bases, with 13 bases between. In nucleotides, the CDR3 is TGTGCCAGCAGTGGGGGGTCTTGGCTCTACAATGAGCAGTTCTTC. Its translation: CASSGGSWLYNEQFF.